Below, 23 T cell receptor beta chains from the same sample are listed, as sequenced in a study of blood T cell repertoires in COVID-19. Assay used: immunoSEQ multiplex PCR; TCRdb lists only in-frame clones, some missing. The repertoire includes about 24,000 clones, 89% of them detected once, and roughly a fifth sits in the top ten. The sequencing input was peripheral blood. The receptor set was obtained from a human donor in a cohort sampled during active COVID-19.

The chain has TRBV19 and TRBJ2-1; a weak D match, TRBD2 (6 bases). The germline gives CDR1 LNHDA, CDR2 SQIVND (reference sequence). Trimming removed 3 bases at V and 9 bases at J, with 27 bases between. This CDR3 spans 18 amino acids. The CDR3 DNA is TGTGCCAGTAGTATCGGGTTGGTTCGCGGGCTCGGGACTGGTGAGCAGTTCTTC. This translates into CASSIGLVRGLGTGEQFF.

V usage is TRBV27 and J usage is TRBJ2-1, with D perhaps TRBD1 (5 bases). CDR1 and CDR2 (germline): MNHEY, SMNVEV (reference sequence). The germline V and J ends were trimmed by 5 bases and 4 bases, with 15 bases remaining between them. This CDR3 comprises 15 residues. The DNA for the CDR3 is TGTGCCAGCAGTCCACCGCCTACAGGTTACAATGAGCAGTTCTTC. Translating it yields CASSPPPTGYNEQFF.

This clone is medium-sized. J is TRBJ2-2 and V is TRBV7-9; D is uncertain. CDR1 is SEHNR and CDR2 is FQNEAQ in the germline V gene (reference sequence). CDR3 length: 13 amino acids. Trimming took 5 bases from V and 4 from J, leaving 8 bases between them. CDR3 nucleotides: TGTGCCAGCAGCCCGTTGAGCACCGGGGAGCTGTTTTTT. Translated: CASSPLSTGELFF.

The chain carries TRBV27 and TRBJ2-3; 11 bases are a match to TRBD1. CDR1 is MNHEY, CDR2 SMNVEV, per germline (reference sequence). This CDR3 has 16 amino acids. Trimming took 5 bases from V and 3 from J; bases not matched to a gene: 7. In nucleotides, the CDR3 is TGTGCCAGCAGTGTCTCCGGGACAGGGGGAACAGATACGCAGTATTTT. Translated: CASSVSGTGGTDTQYF.

V gene TRBV5-4 combines with J gene TRBJ2-1, with 8 bases that match TRBD1. Germline loops: CDR1 SGHNT, CDR2 YYREEE (reference sequence). This CDR3 has 14 amino acids. The trim removed 4 bases at V and 7 bases at J, leaving 7 bases unmatched. The CDR3 region is CASSPRDRINEQFF. As DNA, the CDR3 is TGTGCCAGCAGCCCCAGGGACAGGATAAATGAGCAGTTCTTC.

The genes are TRBV5-8 and TRBJ2-5; D is possibly TRBD1 (5 bases). CDR3 length: 13 residues. Germline CDR1 SGHTS, CDR2 YDEGEE. The V and J ends lost 6 bases and 2 bases respectively, with 11 bases between them. The CDR3 DNA sequence: TGTGCCAGCACCTCCAGGGTTCAAGAGACCCAGTACTTC. It specifies CASTSRVQETQYF.

This chain uses TRBV10-1 with TRBJ1-2; 7 bases map to TRBD1. The V and J ends lost 6 bases and 7 bases, in that order; junction bases with no gene match: 8. This CDR3 has 13 amino acids. Germline V gene data show CDR1 as WNHNN and CDR2 as SYGVQD (reference sequence). The CDR3 sequence is CASSRDSVSGYTF. The CDR3 DNA is TGCGCCAGCAGCCGGGACAGCGTGAGTGGCTACACCTTC.

V usage is TRBV6-4 and J usage is TRBJ2-1, with 12 bases matching TRBD2. CDR3 length: 15 residues. Germline V gene lookup returns CDR1 MRHNA and CDR2 SNTAGT. V lost 6 bases and J lost 2; bases outside the gene matches: 2. The chain's CDR3 is CASRLAGGPYNEQFF. For the CDR3, the DNA is TGTGCCAGCAGACTAGCGGGAGGTCCCTACAATGAGCAGTTCTTC.

The gene calls are TRBV6-5 and TRBJ2-1; 7 nucleotides agree with TRBD2. Germline CDR1 is MNHEY and CDR2 is SVGAGI. The CDR3 sequence is 15 residues long. Losses at the gene ends were 7 bases for V and 4 bases for J; bases not matched to a gene: 10. The CDR3 loop is CASNSGGLQYNEQFF. CDR3 DNA: TGTGCCAGCAATTCGGGAGGCCTGCAATACAATGAGCAGTTCTTC.

The chain carries TRBV5-1 and TRBJ2-7; TRBD2 matches 8 bases. The CDR3 contains 17 residues. Germline values: CDR1 SGHRS, CDR2 YFSETQ. V lost 4 bases, J lost 5 bases, and 17 bases stayed unmatched. This chain's CDR3 is CASSVQPGTRRRHEQYF. The CDR3, as DNA: TGCGCCAGCAGCGTACAGCCCGGGACTAGACGGAGGCACGAGCAGTACTTC.

This clone has only a few counts. The genes are TRBV4-1 and TRBJ2-2, with TRBD1 matching 11 bases. Per germline, CDR1 MGHRA and CDR2 YSYEKL. With 4 bases clipped from V and 6 bases from J, the junction kept 7 bases outside the gene matches. The CDR3 consists of 16 residues. The CDR3 here is CASSLTPGQGAGELFF. The CDR3 DNA sequence: TGCGCCAGCAGCCTCACACCGGGACAGGGGGCCGGGGAGCTGTTTTTT.

The chain carries TRBV21-1 and TRBJ1-1. TRBV21-1 is a known pseudogene. This CDR3 spans 14 amino acids. The CDR3 DNA sequence: TGTGCCAGCAGCAAAGGATGGGGGGAGGGGCGGGCTTTCTTT. Its protein product is CASSKGWGEGRAFF.

This sequence joins TRBV4-3 and TRBJ2-2, with D unresolved. V was cut by 1 base and J by 1 base, with 4 bases left in between. CDR1 is LGHNA, CDR2 YSLEER, per germline. This CDR3 has 14 residues. The CDR3 sequence is CASSQVLNTGELFF. Here the CDR3 DNA reads TGCGCCAGCAGCCAAGTTCTGAACACCGGGGAGCTGTTTTTT.

J is TRBJ2-7 and V is TRBV27; 7 nucleotides align to TRBD2. Trimming cost V 2 bases and J 2 bases; bases outside gene matches: 6. CDR1 MNHEY and CDR2 SMNVEV come from the germline V gene (reference sequence). The length of the CDR3 is 15 residues. CDR3: CASSLKWEGPYEQYF. In DNA form, the CDR3 reads TGTGCCAGCAGTTTAAAGTGGGAGGGCCCCTACGAGCAGTACTTC.

The genes are TRBV5-5 and TRBJ1-1, with a tentative D call TRBD1 (5 bases). Looked up from germline, CDR1 is SGHKS and CDR2 is YYEKEE (reference sequence). V was clipped by 3 bases and J by 7 bases, with 16 bases between them. The CDR3 runs 14 residues. DNA for the CDR3: TGTGCCAGCAGCTGGGAGTTGGGCGGGGGTGAAGCTTTCTTT. Translated: CASSWELGGGEAFF.

The chain links TRBV18 to TRBJ1-5; D unclear. Trimming took 4 bases from V and 4 from J, leaving 14 bases between them. The CDR3 is 15 amino acids. CDR1 KGHSH and CDR2 LQKENI come from the germline V gene. The CDR3 region is CASSLGGRANQPQHF. The CDR3 DNA follows: TGTGCCAGCTCACTAGGTGGGCGCGCTAATCAGCCCCAGCATTTT.

The rearrangement links TRBV2 to TRBJ1-5; D unclear. Looked up from germline, CDR1 is SNHLY and CDR2 is FYNNEI. The V gene lost 7 bases and the J gene lost 1 base, with 11 bases spanning the gap. This CDR3 is 14 amino acids long. The CDR3 reads CASNEYASNQPQHF. For the CDR3, the DNA is TGTGCCAGCAACGAGTACGCCAGCAATCAGCCCCAGCATTTT.

The rearrangement links TRBV3-1 (or the pseudogene TRBV3-2) to TRBJ2-1; the match to TRBD2 covers 9 bases. Germline V CDR1 and CDR2: LGHDT, YNNKEL (reference sequence). CDR3 size: 21 residues. J lost 6 bases, V lost 1 base, and 22 bases had no gene match. CDR3 sequence reads: CASSQGSSETSGIFPGNEQFF. DNA of the CDR3: TGTGCCAGCAGCCAAGGGAGTTCGGAGACTAGCGGAATATTCCCGGGCAATGAGCAGTTCTTC.

The chain is built from TRBV19 and TRBJ1-5; 9 bases fit TRBD1. V dropped 2 bases and J dropped 2; count of bases not matched to a gene: 4. Germline values: CDR1 LNHDA, CDR2 SQIVND (reference sequence). CDR3 length: 16 amino acids. The CDR3, as DNA: TGTGCCAGTAGTATAACAGGGGGCAGTGGCAATCAGCCCCAGCATTTT. It is translated as CASSITGGSGNQPQHF.

This chain joins TRBV10-3 and TRBJ1-3; maybe TRBD1 (5 bases). The germline V gene has CDR1 ENHRY and CDR2 SYGVKD. With 10 bases removed from V and 3 bases from J, the gap between germline ends came to 22 bases. This CDR3 region has 16 residues. The DNA for the CDR3 is TGTGCCACTAAGCCCTCAGGGCCCTCGGATGGAAACACCATATATTTT. Amino acids: CATKPSGPSDGNTIYF.

This clone was seen a few times. The CDR3 region has the DNA TGTGCCAGCAGTGACGGGGGGCTCAGCAATCAGCCCCAGCATTTT. Amino acid sequence: CASSDGGLSNQPQHF. The chain recombines TRBV6-1 with TRBJ1-5, with D maybe TRBD1 (6 bases). This CDR3 spans 15 amino acids. CDR1 and CDR2 (germline): MNHNS, SASEGT. V gave up 3 bases and J gave up 1 base, with 10 bases separating them.

The V gene is TRBV27, the J gene TRBJ2-7; D gene uncertain. V shed 0 bases and J shed 3 bases, with 9 bases lying between them. Looked up from germline, CDR1 is MNHEY and CDR2 is SMNVEV (reference sequence). The CDR3 length is 14 residues. CDR3 in DNA: TGTGCCAGCAGTTTATCGAGCTTCGGCTACGAGCAGTACTTC. Translating it yields CASSLSSFGYEQYF.

This clone appeared a few times. This chain links TRBV4-1 with TRBJ1-3, with D perhaps TRBD1 (6 bases). V was shortened by 0 bases and J by 4 bases, with 31 bases between the two germline ends. This CDR3 spans 22 amino acids. CDR1 MGHRA and CDR2 YSYEKL come from the germline V gene. The CDR3 DNA reads as TGCGCCAGCAGCCAAGATCGTGGGGAACAGGGCAGAACAAGAACGGGGGGAAACACCATATATTTT. This codes for CASSQDRGEQGRTRTGGNTIYF.